This T cell receptor (beta chain) comes out of a study of PD-L1 blockade in urothelial cancer. V lost 3 bases, J lost 3 bases, and 9 bases lay in between. The germline V gene encodes CDR1 SNHLY and CDR2 FYNNEI. CDR3 length: 14 amino acids. Repertoires were generated with immunoSEQ multiplex PCR, while TCRdb's copy carries only in-frame clones and drops some. This table holds fewer than 100,000 clones, over 80% found once. This sample's time point: pretreatment peripheral blood. This material consisted of PBMCs, taken around atezolizumab (anti-PD-L1) treatment. The V gene is TRBV2, the J gene TRBJ2-1; D unresolved. The TCR originated in a man aged 40-50 years with urothelial cancer. This CDR3 is CASSDISFYNEQFF. DNA for the CDR3: TGTGCCAGCAGTGATATAAGCTTCTACAATGAGCAGTTCTTC.